These 13 T cell receptor beta chains originate from one sample sequenced in a study of cytomegalovirus exposure and HLA in healthy donors. Primers: 60 Vbeta forward and 13 Jbeta reverse. Assay: immunoSEQ multiplex PCR; the TCRdb copy retains only in-frame clones and omits some. The table lists some 150,000 clones, 82% of them singletons. The material sequenced was PBMCs. The receptors were gathered from a man between 18 and 35 years old in good health and CMV-seropositive.

The chain is built from TRBV5-1 and TRBJ2-7, with 10 bases matching TRBD1. With V trimmed by 0 bases and J by 0 bases, 0 bases remained unmatched. Germline lookup yields CDR1 SGHRS and CDR2 YFSETQ. The CDR3 spans 15 residues. The CDR3 DNA sequence: TGCGCCAGCAGCTTGGGACAGGGGGCCTCCTACGAGCAGTACTTC. Its protein is CASSLGQGASYEQYF.

The chain combines TRBV27 with TRBJ2-7, with D possibly matching TRBD2 (5 bases). V was pared by 6 bases and J by 3 bases, with 12 bases between. CDR1 is MNHEY and CDR2 is SMNVEV in the germline V gene (reference sequence). The CDR3 is 13 residues long. The CDR3 sequence is CASSKTTFYEQYF. CDR3 sequence (DNA): TGTGCCAGCAGCAAGACTACATTCTACGAGCAGTACTTC.

This chain connects TRBV6-6 to TRBJ2-7, with D maybe TRBD1 (6 bases). V lost 4 bases and J lost 6, with 16 bases in between. Germline lookup yields CDR1 MNHNY and CDR2 SVGAGI (reference sequence). The CDR3 length is 14 residues. The CDR3 DNA sequence: TGTGCCAGCAGTTTAAACCCAACAGGGTTCGAGCAGTACTTC. Translated: CASSLNPTGFEQYF.

The chain uses TRBV19 and TRBJ2-2; a weak D match, TRBD1 (7 bases). There are 15 residues in the CDR3. V shed 8 bases and J shed 4 bases, with 17 bases lying between them. The germline V gene has CDR1 LNHDA and CDR2 SQIVND (reference sequence). The CDR3 reads CASGGTAGRTGELFF. In DNA form, the CDR3 reads TGTGCCAGTGGCGGGACAGCCGGTCGCACCGGGGAGCTGTTTTTT. The whole variable domain, filled in from reference TRBV19 and TRBJ2-2, reads DGGITQSPKYLFRKEGQNVTLSCEQNLNHDAMYWYRQDPGQGLRLIYYSQIVNDFQKGDIAEGYSVSREKKESFPLTVTSAQKNPTAFYLCASGGTAGRTGELFFGEGSRLTVL.

This chain connects TRBV6-5 to TRBJ2-5; D call uncertain. Near its end, the DNA agrees better with TRBJ2-7, so the J call may be wrong. The germline V gene has CDR1 MNHEY and CDR2 SVGAGI. The CDR3 extends over 13 amino acids. The DNA for the CDR3 is TGTGCCAGCAGTTATGCGGCGGCCTACGAGCAGTACTTC. Translation gives CASSYAAAYEQYF.

This clone turned up a few times. J is TRBJ2-1 and V is TRBV5-1; 9 nucleotides line up with TRBD1. This CDR3 is 16 amino acids long. Germline V gene sequence: CDR1 SGHRS, CDR2 YFSETQ. V lost 3 bases to trimming and J lost 4 bases; unmatched junction nucleotides: 8. CDR3 sequence: CASSSYGTGTYNEQFF. For the CDR3, the DNA is TGCGCCAGCAGCTCGTACGGGACAGGGACTTACAATGAGCAGTTCTTC.

This clone was seen only a few times. Other DNA sequences from this sample encode an identical CDR3 as well. V usage is TRBV5-1 and J usage is TRBJ1-2; TRBD1 matches 9 bases. The CDR3 contains 17 residues. J lost 4 bases, V lost 2 bases, and 12 bases had no gene match. Germline assignment: CDR1 SGHRS and CDR2 YFSETQ. The CDR3 bases are TGCGCCAGCAGCTTTTTACAGGGACAGGGCGGCGGCTATGGCTACACCTTC. The encoded protein is CASSFLQGQGGGYGYTF.

This chain connects TRBV4-1 to TRBJ1-1, with D unclear. CDR1 is MGHRA, CDR2 YSYEKL, per germline. The germline V and J ends were trimmed by 3 bases and 1 base, with 18 bases remaining between them. This CDR3 region has 17 residues. CDR3 loop: CASSHDYLGPANTEAFF. The CDR3 nucleotides are TGCGCCAGCAGCCACGACTACCTTGGGCCGGCGAACACTGAAGCTTTCTTT.

There are a few counts of this clone. The V call is TRBV27, the J call TRBJ2-6; D might be TRBD1 (5 bases). The CDR3 is made up of 16 amino acids. Germline V lookup: CDR1 MNHEY, CDR2 SMNVEV (reference sequence). Trimming shortened V by 8 bases and J by 0 bases, and 14 bases separated the two germline ends. Here the CDR3 reads CASRPRGNSGANVLTF. The CDR3 nucleotides are TGTGCCAGCCGTCCAAGGGGTAACTCTGGGGCCAACGTCCTGACTTTC.

The J gene is TRBJ2-3, the V gene TRBV28; tentative D call: TRBD1 (6 bases). The CDR3 is 15 amino acids. Per the germline V gene, CDR1 is MDHEN and CDR2 is SYDVKM. Trimming removed 5 bases from V and 1 base from J, with 13 bases in between. This CDR3 is CASSPQGGGTDTQYF. In DNA, the CDR3 is TGTGCCAGCAGTCCACAGGGTGGGGGCACAGATACGCAGTATTTT.

The chain links TRBV6-1 to TRBJ1-5; a weak D match, TRBD1 (5 bases). Trimming cost V 4 bases and J 0 bases, with 22 bases left between them. The CDR3 is 19 amino acids. The V gene's germline CDR1 is MNHNS and CDR2 SASEGT. CDR3 nucleotide sequence: TGTGCCAGCAGTGCCGCTCCGGGACCGGAGGGATTTAGCAATCAGCCCCAGCATTTT. It translates to CASSAAPGPEGFSNQPQHF.

This chain connects TRBV19 to TRBJ2-2, with D perhaps TRBD2 (5 bases). The CDR3 loop spans 13 amino acids. Between the trimmed V and J ends, which lost 4 bases and 5 bases, there was a span of 8 bases. Germline CDR1 LNHDA, CDR2 SQIVND (reference sequence). This chain's CDR3 is CASSTGGTGELFF. The DNA for the CDR3 is TGTGCCAGTAGTACCGGAGGAACCGGGGAGCTGTTTTTT.

As concerns this clone: Within the sample, other DNA sequences also encode this same CDR3. The chain has TRBV6-5 and TRBJ2-3; 9 bases map to TRBD2. The germline CDR1 and CDR2 sequences are MNHEY and SVGAGI. Trimming removed 2 bases from V and 0 bases from J; junction bases left unmatched: 3. The CDR3 extends over 16 amino acids. The CDR3 sequence: CASSYGLAGSTDTQYF. CDR3 DNA: TGTGCCAGCAGTTACGGTCTAGCGGGAAGCACAGATACGCAGTATTTT.